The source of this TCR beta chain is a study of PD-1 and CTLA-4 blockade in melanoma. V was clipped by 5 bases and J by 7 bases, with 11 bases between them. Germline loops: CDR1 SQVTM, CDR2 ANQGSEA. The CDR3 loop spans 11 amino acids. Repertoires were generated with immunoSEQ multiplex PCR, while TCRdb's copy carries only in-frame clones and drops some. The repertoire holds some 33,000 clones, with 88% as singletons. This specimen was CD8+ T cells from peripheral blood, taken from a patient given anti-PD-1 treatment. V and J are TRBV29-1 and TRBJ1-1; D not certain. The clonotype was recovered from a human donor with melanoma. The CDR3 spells CSVRQENEAFF. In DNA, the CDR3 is TGCAGCGTTCGGCAGGAGAATGAAGCTTTCTTT.